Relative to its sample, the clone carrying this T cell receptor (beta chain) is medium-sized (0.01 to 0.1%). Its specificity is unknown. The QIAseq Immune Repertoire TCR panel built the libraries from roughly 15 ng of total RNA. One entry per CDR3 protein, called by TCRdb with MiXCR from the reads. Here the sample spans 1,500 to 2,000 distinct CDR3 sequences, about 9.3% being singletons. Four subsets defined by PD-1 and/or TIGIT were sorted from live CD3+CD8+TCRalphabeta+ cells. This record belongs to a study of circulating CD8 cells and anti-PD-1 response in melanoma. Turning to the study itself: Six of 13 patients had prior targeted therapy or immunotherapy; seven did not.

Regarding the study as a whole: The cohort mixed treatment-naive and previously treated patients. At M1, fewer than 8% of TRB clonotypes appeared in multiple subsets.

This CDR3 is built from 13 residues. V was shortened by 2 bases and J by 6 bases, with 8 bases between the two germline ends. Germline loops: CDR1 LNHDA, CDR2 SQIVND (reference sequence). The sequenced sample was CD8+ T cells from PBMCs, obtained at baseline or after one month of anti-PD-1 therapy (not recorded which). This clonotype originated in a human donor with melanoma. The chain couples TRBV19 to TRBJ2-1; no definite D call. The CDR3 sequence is CASSILGRNEQFF. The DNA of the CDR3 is TGTGCCAGTAGTATATTAGGTCGCAATGAGCAGTTCTTC.